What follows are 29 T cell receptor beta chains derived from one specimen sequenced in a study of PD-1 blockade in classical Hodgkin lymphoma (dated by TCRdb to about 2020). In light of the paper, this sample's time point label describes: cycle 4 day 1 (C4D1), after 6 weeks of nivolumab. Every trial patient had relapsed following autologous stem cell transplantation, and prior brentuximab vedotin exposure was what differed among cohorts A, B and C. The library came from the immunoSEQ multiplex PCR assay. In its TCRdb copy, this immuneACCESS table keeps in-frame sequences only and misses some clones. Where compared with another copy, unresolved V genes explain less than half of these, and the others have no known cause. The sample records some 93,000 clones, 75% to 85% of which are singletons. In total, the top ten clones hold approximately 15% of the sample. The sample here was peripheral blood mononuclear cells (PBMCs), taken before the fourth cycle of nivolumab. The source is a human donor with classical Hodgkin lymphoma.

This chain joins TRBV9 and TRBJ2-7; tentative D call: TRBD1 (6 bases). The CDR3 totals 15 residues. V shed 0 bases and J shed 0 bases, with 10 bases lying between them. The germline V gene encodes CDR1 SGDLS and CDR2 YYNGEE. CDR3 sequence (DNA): TGTGCCAGCAGCGTAGGACAGGCGAGCTCCTACGAGCAGTACTTC. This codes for CASSVGQASSYEQYF.

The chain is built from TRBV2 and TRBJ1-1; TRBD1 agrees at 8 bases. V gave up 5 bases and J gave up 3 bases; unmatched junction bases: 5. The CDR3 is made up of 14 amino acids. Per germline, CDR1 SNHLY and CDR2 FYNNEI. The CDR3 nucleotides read TGTGCCAGCAGTCCTGGACAGGGTGACACTGAAGCTTTCTTT. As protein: CASSPGQGDTEAFF.

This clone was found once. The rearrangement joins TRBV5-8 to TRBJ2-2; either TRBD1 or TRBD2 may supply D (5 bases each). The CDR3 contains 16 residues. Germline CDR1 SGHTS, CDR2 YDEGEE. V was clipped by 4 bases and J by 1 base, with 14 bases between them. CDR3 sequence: CASSPWSGQNTGELFF. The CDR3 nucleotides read TGTGCCAGCAGCCCGTGGAGCGGACAGAACACCGGGGAGCTGTTTTTT. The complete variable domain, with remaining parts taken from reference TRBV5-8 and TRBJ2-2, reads EAGVTQSPTHLIKTRGQQATLRCSPISGHTSVYWYQQALGLGLQFLLWYDEGEERNRGNFPPRFSGRQFPNYSSELNVNALELEDSALYLCASSPWSGQNTGELFFGEGSRLTVL.

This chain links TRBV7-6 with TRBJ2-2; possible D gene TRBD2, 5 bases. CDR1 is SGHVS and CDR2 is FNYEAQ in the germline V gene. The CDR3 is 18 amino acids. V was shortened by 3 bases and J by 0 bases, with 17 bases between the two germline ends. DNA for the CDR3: TGTGCCAGCAGCTTGATATCGGGAAGCCTCGCGAACACCGGGGAGCTGTTTTTT. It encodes CASSLISGSLANTGELFF.

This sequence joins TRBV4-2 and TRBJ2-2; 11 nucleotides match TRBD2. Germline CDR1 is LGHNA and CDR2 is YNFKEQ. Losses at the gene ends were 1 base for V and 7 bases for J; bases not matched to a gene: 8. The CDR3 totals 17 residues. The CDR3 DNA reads TGTGCCAGCAGCCAAGGATTAGCGGGAGGGCCGAGCGGGGAGCTGTTTTTT. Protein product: CASSQGLAGGPSGELFF.

CDR3 coding DNA: TGTGCCACCAGCAGATCCCGGTCCACAGATACGCAGTATTTT. This translates into CATSRSRSTDTQYF. The chain carries TRBV15 and TRBJ2-3, with D hard to call. The CDR3 is made up of 14 amino acids. In germline, CDR1 is LNHNV, CDR2 YYDKDF (reference sequence). Trimming removed 2 bases from V and 2 bases from J, with 8 bases in between.

Here the CDR3 DNA reads TGTGCCAGCAGCTTCACAGGGCGAAACATTCAGTACTTC. Encoded protein: CASSFTGRNIQYF. V gene TRBV5-6 combines with J gene TRBJ2-4; possibly TRBD1 for D (6 bases). V gave up 2 bases and J gave up 6 bases, with 9 bases separating them. The CDR3 covers 13 residues. Germline CDR1 SGHDT, CDR2 YYEEEE.

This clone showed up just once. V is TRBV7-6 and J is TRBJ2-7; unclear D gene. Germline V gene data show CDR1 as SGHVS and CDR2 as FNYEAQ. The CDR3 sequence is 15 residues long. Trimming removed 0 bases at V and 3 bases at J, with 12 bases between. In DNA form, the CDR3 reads TGTGCCAGCAGCTTAGCCGGTCAAGCGTACTACGAGCAGTACTTC. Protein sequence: CASSLAGQAYYEQYF. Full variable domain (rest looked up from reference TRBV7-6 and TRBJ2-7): GAGVSQSPRYKVTKRGQDVALRCDPISGHVSLYWYRQALGQGPEFLTYFNYEAQQDKSGLPNDRFSAERPEGSISTLTIQRTEQRDSAMYRCASSLAGQAYYEQYFGPGTRLTVT.

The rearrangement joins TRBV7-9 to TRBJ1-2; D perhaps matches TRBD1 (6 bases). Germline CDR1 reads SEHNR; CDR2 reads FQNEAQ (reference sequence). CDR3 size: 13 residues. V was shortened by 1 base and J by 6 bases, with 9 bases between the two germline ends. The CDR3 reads CASSLEGGHGYTF. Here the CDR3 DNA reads TGTGCCAGCAGCTTAGAGGGGGGGCATGGCTACACCTTC.

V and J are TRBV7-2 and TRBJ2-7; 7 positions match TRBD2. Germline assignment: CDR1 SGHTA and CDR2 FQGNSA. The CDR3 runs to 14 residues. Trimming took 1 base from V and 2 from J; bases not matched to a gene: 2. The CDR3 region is CASSLGSGTYEQYF. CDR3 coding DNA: TGTGCCAGCAGCTTAGGAAGCGGGACCTACGAGCAGTACTTC.

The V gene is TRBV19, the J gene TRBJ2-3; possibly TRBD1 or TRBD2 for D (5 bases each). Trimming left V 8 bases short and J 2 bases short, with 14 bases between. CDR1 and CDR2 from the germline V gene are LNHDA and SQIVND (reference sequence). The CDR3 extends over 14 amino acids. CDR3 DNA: TGTGCCAGTGAGGGACCGCTGGACACAGATACGCAGTATTTT. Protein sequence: CASEGPLDTDTQYF.

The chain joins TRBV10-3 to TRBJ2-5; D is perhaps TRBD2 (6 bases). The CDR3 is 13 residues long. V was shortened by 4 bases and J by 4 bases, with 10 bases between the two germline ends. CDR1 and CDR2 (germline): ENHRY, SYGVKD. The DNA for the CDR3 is TGTGCCATCAGTGGGTTGGAGGGAGAGACCCAGTACTTC. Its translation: CAISGLEGETQYF.

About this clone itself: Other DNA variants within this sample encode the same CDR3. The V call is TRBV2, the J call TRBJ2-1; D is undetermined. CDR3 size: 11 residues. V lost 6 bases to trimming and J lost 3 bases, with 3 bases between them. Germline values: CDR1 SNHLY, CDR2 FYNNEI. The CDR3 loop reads CASSGYNEQFF. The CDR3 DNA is TGTGCCAGCAGCGGCTACAATGAGCAGTTCTTC. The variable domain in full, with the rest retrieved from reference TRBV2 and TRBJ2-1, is EPEVTQTPSHQVTQMGQEVILRCVPISNHLYFYWYRQILGQKVEFLVSFYNNEISEKSEIFDDQFSVERPDGSNFTLKIRSTKLEDSAMYFCASSGYNEQFFGPGTRLTVL.

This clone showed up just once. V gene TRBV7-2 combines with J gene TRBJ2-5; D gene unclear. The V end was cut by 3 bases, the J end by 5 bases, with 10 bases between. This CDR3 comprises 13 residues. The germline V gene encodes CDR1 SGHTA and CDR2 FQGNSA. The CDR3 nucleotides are TGTGCCAGCAGCTTTCACGACGAGGAGACCCAGTACTTC. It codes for CASSFHDEETQYF. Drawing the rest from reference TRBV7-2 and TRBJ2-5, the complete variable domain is GAGVSQSPSNKVTEKGKDVELRCDPISGHTALYWYRQSLGQGLEFLIYFQGNSAPDKSGLPSDRFSAERTGGSVSTLTIQRTQQEDSAVYLCASSFHDEETQYFGPGTRLLVL.

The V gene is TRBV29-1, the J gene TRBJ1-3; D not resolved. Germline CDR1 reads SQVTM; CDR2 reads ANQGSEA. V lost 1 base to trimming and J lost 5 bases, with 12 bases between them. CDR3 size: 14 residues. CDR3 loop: CSVEADTLRNTIYF. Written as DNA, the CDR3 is TGCAGCGTTGAAGCCGACACCCTGAGAAACACCATATATTTT.

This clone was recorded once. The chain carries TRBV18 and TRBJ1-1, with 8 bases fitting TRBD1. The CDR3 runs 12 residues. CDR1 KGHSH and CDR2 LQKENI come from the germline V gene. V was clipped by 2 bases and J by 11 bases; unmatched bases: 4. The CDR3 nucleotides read TGTGCCAGCTCACCAGGGACAGGTGGGGCTTTCTTT. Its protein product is CASSPGTGGAFF.

The CDR3 sequence: CASTRREGETQYF. The CDR3 DNA is TGTGCCAGCACCAGAAGGGAGGGGGAGACCCAGTACTTC. V gene TRBV2 combines with J gene TRBJ2-5, with 7 nucleotides matching TRBD2. Germline lookup yields CDR1 SNHLY and CDR2 FYNNEI. With V trimmed by 7 bases and J by 5 bases, 7 bases remained unmatched. The CDR3 has 13 amino acids.

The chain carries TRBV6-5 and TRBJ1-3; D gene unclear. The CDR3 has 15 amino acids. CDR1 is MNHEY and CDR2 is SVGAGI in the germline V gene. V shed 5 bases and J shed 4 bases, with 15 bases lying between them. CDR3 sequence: CASSPFSSSGNTIYF. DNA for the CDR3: TGTGCCAGCAGTCCATTCAGCTCTTCGGGAAACACCATATATTTT.

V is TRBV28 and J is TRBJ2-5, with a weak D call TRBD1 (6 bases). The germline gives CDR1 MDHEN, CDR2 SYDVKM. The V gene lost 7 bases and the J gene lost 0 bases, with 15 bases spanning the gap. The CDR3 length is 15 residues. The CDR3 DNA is TGTGCCAGCATTGGGGCTAGGGGGTACCAAGAGACCCAGTACTTC. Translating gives CASIGARGYQETQYF.

The CDR3 nucleotides read TGTGCCAGCAGTTTTTCAGGCCCGCGATACGAGCAGTACTTC. This translates into CASSFSGPRYEQYF. V and J are TRBV28 and TRBJ2-7, with D unresolved. Germline V gives CDR1 MDHEN, CDR2 SYDVKM. The CDR3 extends over 14 amino acids. V was pared by 3 bases and J by 4 bases, with 13 bases between.

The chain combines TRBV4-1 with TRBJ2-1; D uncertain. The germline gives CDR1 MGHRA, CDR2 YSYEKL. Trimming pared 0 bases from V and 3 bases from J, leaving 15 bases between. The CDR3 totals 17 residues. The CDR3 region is CASSQDKEDEFYNEQFF. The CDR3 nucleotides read TGCGCCAGCAGCCAAGATAAAGAGGACGAGTTCTACAATGAGCAGTTCTTC.

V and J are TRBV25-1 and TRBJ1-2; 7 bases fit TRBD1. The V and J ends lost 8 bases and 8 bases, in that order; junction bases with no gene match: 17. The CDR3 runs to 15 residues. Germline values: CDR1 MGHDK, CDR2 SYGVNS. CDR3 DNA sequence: TGTGCCAGCCGCCAGGAGACAGGGTCAGGCTTCGGCTACACCTTC. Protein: CASRQETGSGFGYTF.

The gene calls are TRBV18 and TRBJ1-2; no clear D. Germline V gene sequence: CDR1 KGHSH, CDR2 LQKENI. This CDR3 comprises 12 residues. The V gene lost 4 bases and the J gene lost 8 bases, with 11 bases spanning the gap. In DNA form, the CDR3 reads TGTGCCAGCTCACTAGACACCTCCGGCTACACCTTC. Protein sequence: CASSLDTSGYTF.

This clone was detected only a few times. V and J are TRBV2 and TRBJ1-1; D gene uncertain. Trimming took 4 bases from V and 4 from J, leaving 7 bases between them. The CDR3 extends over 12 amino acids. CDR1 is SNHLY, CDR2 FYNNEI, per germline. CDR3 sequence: CASSAASTEAFF. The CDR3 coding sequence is TGTGCCAGCAGTGCTGCGAGCACTGAAGCTTTCTTT.

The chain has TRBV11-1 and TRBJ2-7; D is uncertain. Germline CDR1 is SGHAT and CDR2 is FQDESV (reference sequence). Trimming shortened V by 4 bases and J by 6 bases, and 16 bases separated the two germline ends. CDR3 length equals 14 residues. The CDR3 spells CASSSPKTASEQYF. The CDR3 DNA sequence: TGTGCCAGCAGCTCCCCAAAGACTGCCAGCGAGCAGTACTTC.

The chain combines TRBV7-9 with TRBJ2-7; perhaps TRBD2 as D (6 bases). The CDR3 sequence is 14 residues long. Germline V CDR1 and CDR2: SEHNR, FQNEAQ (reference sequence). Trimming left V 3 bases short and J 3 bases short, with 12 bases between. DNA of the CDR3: TGTGCCAGCAGCTTTTCGCGGGGCAGCTACGAGCAGTACTTC. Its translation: CASSFSRGSYEQYF. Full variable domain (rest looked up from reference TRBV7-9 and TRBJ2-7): DTGVSQNPRHKITKRGQNVTFRCDPISEHNRLYWYRQTLGQGPEFLTYFQNEAQLEKSRLLSDRFSAERPKGSFSTLEIQRTEQGDSAMYLCASSFSRGSYEQYFGPGTRLTVT.

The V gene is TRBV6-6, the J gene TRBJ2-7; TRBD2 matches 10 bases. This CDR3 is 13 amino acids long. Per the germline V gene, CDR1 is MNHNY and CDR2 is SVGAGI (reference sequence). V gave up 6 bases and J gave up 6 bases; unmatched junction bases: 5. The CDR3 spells CASRSSGRTEQYF. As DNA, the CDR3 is TGTGCCAGCAGGTCTAGCGGGAGAACCGAGCAGTACTTC.

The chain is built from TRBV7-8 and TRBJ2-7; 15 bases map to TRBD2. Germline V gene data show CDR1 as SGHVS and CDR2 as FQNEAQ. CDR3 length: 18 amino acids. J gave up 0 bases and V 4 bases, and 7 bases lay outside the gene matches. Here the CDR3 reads CASSSGLAGGSHSYEQYF. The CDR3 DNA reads TGTGCCAGCAGCTCAGGACTAGCGGGAGGGTCCCACTCCTACGAGCAGTACTTC.

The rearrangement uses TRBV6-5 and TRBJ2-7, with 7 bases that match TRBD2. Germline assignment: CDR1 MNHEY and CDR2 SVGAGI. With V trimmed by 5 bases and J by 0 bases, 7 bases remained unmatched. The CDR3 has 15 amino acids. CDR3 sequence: CASSTQASGSYEQYF. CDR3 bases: TGTGCCAGCAGTACCCAGGCTAGCGGCTCCTACGAGCAGTACTTC.